This is a list of T cell receptor beta chains from one sample in a study of T cell responses to AZD1222 COVID-19 vaccine. Repertoires were generated with immunoSEQ multiplex PCR, while TCRdb's copy carries only in-frame clones and drops some. The sample shows 150,000 to 180,000 clones, 75% to 90% of them seen only once. The input for sequencing was peripheral blood, taken after recovery from COVID-19. These receptors were collected from an adult who had recovered from COVID-19. Each CDR3 is given with its conserved first and last residue. The order of the fields is V gene, clone size, J gene, D gene, CDR3 protein, CDR3 DNA. A D gene is named only where the DNA matches it firmly. Clone size is stated in some rows and not others, as once, few, many or a class when expanded.

V: TRBV27
size: -
J: TRBJ1-1
D: -
CDR3: CASSFVGPGNSEAFF
DNA: TGTGCCAGCAGTTTTGTGGGACCAGGGAACTCTGAAGCTTTCTTT

V: TRBV7-2
size: -
J: TRBJ2-7
D: TRBD1
CDR3: CASSARTGPGDEQYF
DNA: TGTGCCAGCAGCGCCCGGACAGGGCCGGGGGACGAGCAGTACTTC

V: TRBV2
size: -
J: TRBJ1-2
D: -
CDR3: CASSETEGNAYGYTF
DNA: TGTGCCAGCAGTGAAACTGAGGGTAATGCCTATGGCTACACCTTC

V: TRBV5-1
size: -
J: TRBJ2-3
D: -
CDR3: CASSYDSNADTQYF
DNA: TGCGCCAGCAGCTATGACTCAAATGCGGATACGCAGTATTTT

V: TRBV3-1/TRBV3-2
size: -
J: TRBJ1-2
D: -
CDR3: CASSQDGGGFDYGYTF
DNA: TGTGCCAGCAGCCAAGATGGCGGGGGCTTTGACTATGGCTACACCTTC

V: TRBV19
size: -
J: TRBJ2-7
D: -
CDR3: CASEPRGGYEQYF
DNA: TGTGCCAGTGAACCGCGGGGTGGGTACGAGCAGTACTTC

V: TRBV11-2
size: -
J: TRBJ2-5
D: -
CDR3: CASSWGRWVETQYF
DNA: TGTGCCAGCAGCTGGGGTCGCTGGGTTGAGACCCAGTACTTC

V: TRBV4-3
size: -
J: TRBJ2-2
D: TRBD2
CDR3: CASSQEAGAGELFF
DNA: TGCGCCAGCAGCCAAGAGGCGGGGGCCGGGGAGCTGTTTTTT

V: TRBV7-9
size: -
J: TRBJ2-5
D: TRBD2
CDR3: CASSDTGLATKETQYF
DNA: TGTGCCAGCAGCGATACGGGACTAGCGACTAAAGAGACCCAGTACTTC

V: TRBV25-1
size: -
J: TRBJ2-5
D: TRBD1
CDR3: CASSGDDREAQYF
DNA: TGTGCCAGCAGTGGTGACGACAGGGAAGCCCAGTACTTC

V: TRBV6-6
size: -
J: TRBJ2-2
D: -
CDR3: CASSRTEQNLGELFF
DNA: TGTGCCAGCAGCCGGACGGAACAAAACCTCGGGGAGCTGTTTTTT

V: TRBV9
size: -
J: TRBJ2-1
D: -
CDR3: CASSVADRFNEQFF
DNA: TGTGCCAGCAGCGTAGCTGATCGATTCAATGAGCAGTTCTTC

V: TRBV19
size: -
J: TRBJ1-1
D: TRBD1
CDR3: CASRTPGQGLEAFF
DNA: TGTGCCAGTAGAACCCCTGGACAGGGCCTTGAAGCTTTCTTT

V: TRBV7-9
size: -
J: TRBJ1-1
D: TRBD1
CDR3: CATIRGQGHTEAFF
DNA: TGTGCCACCATTCGGGGACAGGGGCACACTGAAGCTTTCTTT

V: TRBV4-3
size: -
J: TRBJ1-6
D: -
CDR3: CASSREGYNSPLHF
DNA: TGCGCCAGCAGCCGAGAGGGATATAATTCACCCCTCCACTTT

V: TRBV9
size: few
J: TRBJ2-3
D: TRBD2
CDR3: CASSPRASGGADTQYF
DNA: TGTGCCAGCAGCCCCCGGGCTAGCGGGGGGGCAGATACGCAGTATTTT

V: TRBV7-2
size: -
J: TRBJ2-1
D: -
CDR3: CASSFGPTGAYNEQFF
DNA: TGTGCCAGCAGCTTTGGGCCCACCGGAGCCTACAATGAGCAGTTCTTC

V: TRBV7-8
size: -
J: TRBJ2-6
D: -
CDR3: CASSFRRAGANVLTF
DNA: TGTGCCAGCAGCTTTCGGAGGGCTGGGGCCAACGTCCTGACTTTC

V: TRBV27
size: -
J: TRBJ2-7
D: -
CDR3: CASSLIWEGEQYF
DNA: TGTGCCAGCAGTTTAATCTGGGAAGGCGAGCAGTACTTC